One sample yielded the 24 T cell receptor beta chains listed below, sequenced in a study of blood T cell repertoires in COVID-19. This table comes from immunoSEQ multiplex PCR, and its TCRdb copy is limited to in-frame clones, with some not included. The sample lists over 250,000 clones, over 80% occurring once. The sample comprised peripheral blood. The receptor source for this set is a woman aged 45-59 years with COVID-19, enrolled during active disease.

This chain uses TRBV9 with TRBJ2-1, with TRBD2 matching over 8 bases. Germline V gene sequence: CDR1 SGDLS, CDR2 YYNGEE. The V segment lost 1 base and the J segment 10 bases; nucleotides outside the gene matches: 10. The CDR3 covers 15 residues. CDR3 in DNA: TGTGCCAGCAGCGTAAGCGGGAGTTATCCCCAAGAGCAGTTCTTC. Encoded protein: CASSVSGSYPQEQFF.

The gene calls are TRBV30 and TRBJ2-1, with TRBD1 identical over 11 bases. The CDR3 length is 17 residues. Per germline, CDR1 GTSNPN and CDR2 SVGIG (reference sequence). V trimming: 1 base; J trimming: 9 bases; junction bases outside the gene matches: 14. The CDR3 region has the DNA TGTGCCTGGAGTGGGACGGACAGGGGGCTAAGCGCCATTGAGCAGTTCTTC. Translated: CAWSGTDRGLSAIEQFF.

This rearrangement joins TRBV29-1 to TRBJ2-7; TRBD1 aligns across 8 bases. Trimming cost V 7 bases and J 3 bases; bases outside gene matches: 2. Germline V CDR1 and CDR2: SQVTM, ANQGSEA. The CDR3 has 11 residues. This chain's CDR3 is CSGGTGYEQYF. The CDR3 region has the DNA TGCAGCGGCGGGACAGGCTACGAGCAGTACTTC.

The genes are TRBV15 and TRBJ2-6; D perhaps matches TRBD1 (5 bases). Germline-derived CDR1 and CDR2 are LNHNV and YYDKDF (reference sequence). Trimming removed 0 bases at V and 2 bases at J, with 20 bases between. This CDR3 contains 20 residues. The CDR3 is CATSRDAAASQGPGANVLTF. The CDR3 region has the DNA TGTGCCACCAGCAGAGATGCAGCCGCTTCCCAGGGTCCTGGGGCCAACGTCCTGACTTTC.

Here the CDR3 reads CASPRGDRGYGYTF. The CDR3 coding sequence is TGTGCCAGCCCGCGGGGCGACCGGGGCTATGGCTACACCTTC. J is TRBJ1-2 and V is TRBV2; possible D gene TRBD1, 5 bases. Germline CDR1 is SNHLY and CDR2 is FYNNEI. The length of the CDR3 is 14 residues. Trimming took off 8 bases at V and 4 bases at J, with 17 bases between the two ends. Full variable domain (missing parts from reference TRBV2 and TRBJ1-2): EPEVTQTPSHQVTQMGQEVILRCVPISNHLYFYWYRQILGQKVEFLVSFYNNEISEKSEIFDDQFSVERPDGSNFTLKIRSTKLEDSAMYFCASPRGDRGYGYTFGSGTRLTVV.

The chain has TRBV18 and TRBJ1-5; 7 positions agree with TRBD1. Per germline, CDR1 KGHSH and CDR2 LQKENI. Germline trimming cut 1 base from V and 5 bases from J; bases unmatched to any gene: 2. The CDR3 is made up of 14 amino acids. The CDR3 DNA sequence: TGTGCCAGCTCACCACGCCAGGGGGATCAGCCCCAGCATTTT. Its protein product is CASSPRQGDQPQHF.

The V call is TRBV30, the J call TRBJ2-2; the match to TRBD1 covers 10 bases. J gave up 4 bases and V 2 bases, and 7 bases lay outside the gene matches. Germline V gene data show CDR1 as GTSNPN and CDR2 as SVGIG (reference sequence). This CDR3 region has 16 residues. CDR3: CAWSLKTGGGTGELFF. CDR3 coding DNA: TGTGCCTGGAGTCTCAAGACAGGGGGCGGCACCGGGGAGCTGTTTTTT.

J is TRBJ1-6 and V is TRBV4-1; D perhaps matches TRBD1 (5 bases). Germline V gene lookup returns CDR1 MGHRA and CDR2 YSYEKL. V was trimmed by 1 base and J by 6 bases, leaving 10 bases between them. The CDR3 has 15 amino acids. The CDR3 DNA sequence: TGCGCCAGCAGCCAAGCCGGGACTCTTAATTCACCCCTCCACTTT. Protein product: CASSQAGTLNSPLHF.

This sequence joins TRBV18 and TRBJ2-7; 7 nucleotides align to TRBD1. The CDR3 runs to 15 residues. Germline CDR1 and CDR2: KGHSH and LQKENI. With V trimmed by 6 bases and J by 2 bases, 10 bases remained unmatched. The CDR3 nucleotides are TGTGCCAGCTCCCAAGCGGACAGGATCACCTACGAGCAGTACTTC. Its protein is CASSQADRITYEQYF.

The rearrangement joins TRBV7-9 to TRBJ1-1; TRBD1 is a possible D gene (6 bases). V was pared by 5 bases and J by 5 bases, with 15 bases between. Germline lookup yields CDR1 SEHNR and CDR2 FQNEAQ (reference sequence). The CDR3 is 14 amino acids. This CDR3 reads CASSPQGSRTEAFF. The CDR3 bases are TGTGCCAGCAGCCCACAGGGATCGCGAACTGAAGCTTTCTTT.

The genes are TRBV12-5 and TRBJ2-5; D is ambiguous. The CDR3 extends over 13 amino acids. Germline CDR1 is LGHNT and CDR2 is FRNRAP. The ends were cut back, 3 bases at V and 3 bases at J, with 8 bases in the middle. CDR3 nucleotides: TGTGCTAGTGGTTTCGCCGGAGAAGAGACCCAGTACTTC. It specifies CASGFAGEETQYF.

The chain joins TRBV27 to TRBJ2-2; D perhaps matches TRBD1 (5 bases). CDR3 length: 17 amino acids. V shed 9 bases and J shed 7 bases, with 27 bases lying between them. Germline V lookup: CDR1 MNHEY, CDR2 SMNVEV (reference sequence). CDR3 nucleotides: TGTGCCAGTTCTCGGGCAGGGATGATGACTTCTAGCGGGGAGCTGTTTTTT. The encoded protein is CASSRAGMMTSSGELFF.

The chain is built from TRBV28 and TRBJ1-2; tentatively, D is TRBD1 (5 bases). The CDR3 extends over 16 amino acids. V shed 3 bases and J shed 4 bases, with 18 bases lying between them. Per the germline V gene, CDR1 is MDHEN and CDR2 is SYDVKM. CDR3 nucleotide sequence: TGTGCCAGCAGTTTTGCGGGGCTCAGTACCATCTATGGCTACACCTTC. This gives the protein CASSFAGLSTIYGYTF.

The chain employs TRBV30 and TRBJ1-2; D ambiguous. This CDR3 has 11 residues. V lost 3 bases and J lost 8, with 10 bases in between. Germline-derived CDR1 and CDR2 are GTSNPN and SVGIG (reference sequence). CDR3 DNA: TGTGCCTGGAGGGCTACAGTCGGCTACACCTTC. It specifies CAWRATVGYTF. Together with reference TRBV30 and TRBJ1-2, the CDR3 gives the full variable domain: SQTIHQWPATLVQPVGSPLSLECTVEGTSNPNLYWYRQAAGRGLQLLFYSVGIGQISSEVPQNLSASRPQDRQFILSSKKLLLSDSGFYLCAWRATVGYTFGSGTRLTVV.

This clone was observed a handful of times. The chain uses TRBV5-8 and TRBJ2-4; D is perhaps TRBD2 (5 bases). V was trimmed by 7 bases and J by 10 bases, leaving 15 bases between them. Germline V gene lookup returns CDR1 SGHTS and CDR2 YDEGEE. This CDR3 is built from 12 residues. The CDR3 bases are TGTGCCAGCTTAGACACTCGAGGGATTCAGTACTTC. It codes for CASLDTRGIQYF.

CDR3 in DNA: TGTGCCAGCAGCTTAGGGGGAGGGGGTCCCACAGATACGCAGTATTTT. It codes for CASSLGGGGPTDTQYF. This chain joins TRBV13 and TRBJ2-3; weak D call: TRBD2 (7 bases). From germline, CDR1 is PRHDT and CDR2 FYEKMQ (reference sequence). CDR3 length: 16 residues. V lost 0 bases to trimming and J lost 2 bases, with 12 bases between them.

The chain combines TRBV5-6 with TRBJ2-3; D perhaps matches TRBD2 (5 bases). CDR1 and CDR2 from the germline V gene are SGHDT and YYEEEE. The V gene lost 1 base and the J gene lost 4 bases, with 13 bases spanning the gap. This CDR3 has 15 residues. This chain's CDR3 is CASSLLLVGADTQYF. CDR3 nucleotide sequence: TGTGCCAGCAGCTTGTTACTAGTAGGTGCAGATACGCAGTATTTT.

CDR3: CASSPQTTGNYGYTF. The CDR3 DNA is TGTGCCAGCAGTCCACAGACGACAGGGAACTATGGCTACACCTTC. The V and J genes are TRBV6-6 and TRBJ1-2; 7 nucleotides align to TRBD1. The J segment lost 2 bases and the V segment lost 5 bases, leaving 8 bases of the junction unmatched. The CDR3 runs 15 residues. Germline values: CDR1 MNHNY, CDR2 SVGAGI (reference sequence).

V and J are TRBV6-5 and TRBJ2-2; D is ambiguous. V was trimmed by 0 bases and J by 1 base, leaving 9 bases between them. Germline V CDR1 and CDR2: MNHEY, SVGAGI. The CDR3 totals 16 residues. The CDR3 protein is CASSYSTYLNTGELFF. DNA for the CDR3: TGTGCCAGCAGTTACTCTACCTATTTGAACACCGGGGAGCTGTTTTTT.

The rearrangement uses TRBV6-2 or TRBV6-3 and TRBJ2-7, with 10 bases aligning to TRBD1. With V trimmed by 5 bases and J by 4 bases, 11 bases remained unmatched. Germline CDR1 is MNHEY and CDR2 is SVGEGT. There are 16 residues in the CDR3. The CDR3 spells CASSLESGQGPYEQYF. The CDR3 DNA sequence: TGTGCCAGCAGTCTAGAATCGGGACAGGGGCCTTACGAGCAGTACTTC.

The CDR3 DNA sequence: TGTGCCAGCAGTACCAGGGGCAGTATGAACACTGAAGCTTTCTTT. This codes for CASSTRGSMNTEAFF. The V gene is TRBV6-5, the J gene TRBJ1-1; maybe TRBD1 (6 bases). This CDR3 is built from 15 residues. Looked up from germline, CDR1 is MNHEY and CDR2 is SVGAGI. Trimming took 5 bases from V and 0 from J, leaving 13 bases between them.

In its sample, this clone was seen once. The chain joins TRBV5-1 to TRBJ2-7; D might be TRBD1 (6 bases). The CDR3 is 13 residues long. Germline loops: CDR1 SGHRS, CDR2 YFSETQ. V shed 4 bases and J shed 5 bases, with 13 bases lying between them. This CDR3 reads CASSGRDTHEQYF. The CDR3 bases are TGCGCCAGCAGCGGCCGGGACACCCACGAGCAGTACTTC.

The V and J genes are TRBV6-2 or TRBV6-3 and TRBJ1-3, with unresolved D. The CDR3 runs to 14 residues. Trimming left V 2 bases short and J 0 bases short, with 5 bases between. Germline V gene sequence: CDR1 MNHEY, CDR2 SVGEGT. DNA of the CDR3: TGTGCCAGCAGTTACGGCACCTCTGGAAACACCATATATTTT. It is translated as CASSYGTSGNTIYF.

J is TRBJ2-1 and V is TRBV18; tentative D call: TRBD2 (6 bases). Trimming stripped 1 base from V and 10 bases from J, with 11 bases between. CDR3 length: 13 residues. Germline V gives CDR1 KGHSH, CDR2 LQKENI. The CDR3, as DNA: TGTGCCAGCTCACCACAGGGAGGAGAAGAGCAGTTCTTC. It specifies CASSPQGGEEQFF. The variable domain in full, completed from reference TRBV18 and TRBJ2-1, reads NAGVMQNPRHLVRRRGQEARLRCSPMKGHSHVYWYRQLPEEGLKFMVYLQKENIIDESGMPKERFSAEFPKEGPSILRIQQVVRGDSAAYFCASSPQGGEEQFFGPGTRLTVL.